This T cell receptor (beta chain) was found in a study of blood T cell repertoires in COVID-19. V shed 6 bases, J shed 11 bases, and the junction held 10 bases outside the gene matches. Per germline, CDR1 SGHAT and CDR2 FQNNGV. The CDR3 is 13 amino acids. Sequenced by immunoSEQ multiplex PCR; TCRdb stores in-frame clones only, minus some. The sample records 250,000 or so clones, about four fifths being singletons. The source is a man aged 45-60 years who had recovered from COVID-19. The sample comprised PBMCs or T cells enriched from blood (not recorded which). The rearrangement joins TRBV11-2 to TRBJ1-1; 9 bases align to TRBD1. CDR3 nucleotide sequence: TGTGCCAGCAGTAACAGGGGGCCGGGAGTGGCTTTCTTT. This gives the protein CASSNRGPGVAFF. Looking up the rest from reference TRBV11-2 and TRBJ1-1 gives the full variable domain: EAGVAQSPRYKIIEKRQSVAFWCNPISGHATLYWYQQILGQGPKLLIQFQNNGVVDDSQLPKDRFSAERLKGVDSTLKIQPAKLEDSAVYLCASSNRGPGVAFFGQGTRLTVV.